These T cell receptor beta chains were read from a single sample in a study of blood T cell repertoires in COVID-19. The table came from immunoSEQ multiplex PCR; TCRdb's copy has only in-frame clones and leaves some out. The sample records some 150,000 clones, approximately 90% being singletons. Sequenced sample: PBMCs or T cells enriched from blood (not recorded which). The source of these receptors is a woman aged 25 to 39 with acute COVID-19. Each CDR3 is given with its conserved first and last residue.

CDR3 protein,V gene,J gene
CASRSLSSYNEQFF,TRBV19,TRBJ2-1
CASRRGQEAFF,TRBV5-4,TRBJ1-1
CASSPDGGQGNHQPQHF,TRBV6-2/TRBV6-3,TRBJ1-5
CASASTRNRYF,TRBV28,TRBJ1-3
CASSYSSSDQPQHF,TRBV6-6,TRBJ1-5
CASSIPGGSAYGYTF,TRBV19,TRBJ1-2
CASRFSGGGETQYF,TRBV28,TRBJ2-5
CASSVPRAEAFF,TRBV9,TRBJ1-1
CASSKAWGGSTEAFF,TRBV19,TRBJ1-1
CASSYFAGGLNGYTF,TRBV6-5,TRBJ1-2
CASSLLTSGRRSYEQYF,TRBV27,TRBJ2-7
CSVVTGPHTEAFF,TRBV29-1,TRBJ1-1
CSAGPGPQHF,TRBV20-1,TRBJ1-5
CASSQDLGNTIYF,TRBV3-1/TRBV3-2,TRBJ1-3
CASSLWARTDTQYF,TRBV7-2,TRBJ2-3
CAIKGQQELNTEAFF,TRBV10-3,TRBJ1-1
CASSRDRNTDTQYF,TRBV2,TRBJ2-3
CASSVTGYNEQFF,TRBV7-8,TRBJ2-1
CASSERESYTDTQYF,TRBV3-1/TRBV3-2,TRBJ2-3
CAWSGTGNEKLFF,TRBV30,TRBJ1-4
CASSSVVGTVEQYF,TRBV28,TRBJ2-7
CASSPLGGRASYNEQFF,TRBV5-4,TRBJ2-1
CASSLAETGRYTEAFF,TRBV5-8,TRBJ1-1
CATSDHREAGELFF,TRBV24-1,TRBJ2-2
CSVRTRPLRGYNEQFF,TRBV29-1,TRBJ2-1
CASSNPAGTGAGELFF,TRBV19,TRBJ2-2
CASSLLGFNTEAFF,TRBV7-8,TRBJ1-1
CASLNLGLADTGELFF,TRBV2,TRBJ2-2
CASSLRSSGDTGELFF,TRBV5-1,TRBJ2-2
CASSLSLAENSPLHF,TRBV5-1,TRBJ1-6
CASSSYFRGWGYTF,TRBV28,TRBJ1-2
CASSSTDAGGATQYF,TRBV5-6,TRBJ2-3
CASSDAGGPFGGAFF,TRBV25-1,TRBJ1-1
CATSDLRRRNYGYTF,TRBV24-1,TRBJ1-2
CASSLVGVRGEKLFF,TRBV7-6,TRBJ1-4
CASSSGGGGGANVLTF,TRBV28,TRBJ2-6
CASSLILSGETQYF,TRBV11-2,TRBJ2-5
CASSQDSGYGYTF,TRBV4-2,TRBJ1-2
CSVIRGSQETQYF,TRBV29-1,TRBJ2-5
CSVGDINQPQHF,TRBV29-1,TRBJ1-5
CASSEAGALRSNQPQHF,TRBV28,TRBJ1-5
CASSGTSGVPYNEQFF,TRBV7-9,TRBJ2-1
CSVKGGISDTQYF,TRBV29-1,TRBJ2-3
CAWSVRGSGANVLTF,TRBV30,TRBJ2-6
CASSEQGATDYGYTF,TRBV28,TRBJ1-2
CASSPFGTLFNTIYF,TRBV9,TRBJ1-3
CASSEGLAGVYEQYF,TRBV6-1,TRBJ2-7
CASSAQESYQPQHF,TRBV2,TRBJ1-5
CASSLTGGYAEAFF,TRBV7-3,TRBJ1-1
CANTPSVDTGELFF,TRBV10-3,TRBJ2-2
CASSINRSTGYTF,TRBV19,TRBJ1-2
CASSMGQGGADTQYF,TRBV19,TRBJ2-3
CASSPAVAASVREQYF,TRBV18,TRBJ2-7
CASSYFAGTDTQYF,TRBV6-5,TRBJ2-3
CASRLAGGPSEQYF,TRBV6-5,TRBJ2-7
CASSSKTGFNSPLHF,TRBV7-2,TRBJ1-6
CASSLGQFNSPLHF,TRBV7-2,TRBJ1-6